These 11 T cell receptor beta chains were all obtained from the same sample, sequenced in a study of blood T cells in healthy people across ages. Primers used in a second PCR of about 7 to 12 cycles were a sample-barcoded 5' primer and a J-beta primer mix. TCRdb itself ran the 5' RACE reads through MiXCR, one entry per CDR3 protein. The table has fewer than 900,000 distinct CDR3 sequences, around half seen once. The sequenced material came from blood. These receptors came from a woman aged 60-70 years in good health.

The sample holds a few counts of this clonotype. Here the CDR3 reads CASSILTGNEQYF. In DNA, the CDR3 is TGTGCCAGCAGTATATTAACAGGGAACGAGCAGTACTTC. This rearrangement joins TRBV27 to TRBJ2-4, with a weak D call TRBD1 (6 bases). The J call may be in error: the DNA end matches TRBJ2-7 better. This CDR3 region has 13 residues. Germline values: CDR1 MNHEY, CDR2 SMNVEV (reference sequence).

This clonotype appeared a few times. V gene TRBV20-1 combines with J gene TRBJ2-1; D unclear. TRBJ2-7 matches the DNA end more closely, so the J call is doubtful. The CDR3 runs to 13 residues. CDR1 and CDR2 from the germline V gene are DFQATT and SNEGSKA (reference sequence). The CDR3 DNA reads TGCAGTGCTAGAGATGGATCCCGCAATGAGCAGTACTTC. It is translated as CSARDGSRNEQYF.

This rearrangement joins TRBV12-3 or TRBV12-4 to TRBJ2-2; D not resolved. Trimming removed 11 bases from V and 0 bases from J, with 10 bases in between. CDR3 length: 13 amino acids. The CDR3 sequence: CALRKTNTGELFF. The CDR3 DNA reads TGTGCCTTGCGGAAAACGAACACCGGGGAGCTGTTTTTT.

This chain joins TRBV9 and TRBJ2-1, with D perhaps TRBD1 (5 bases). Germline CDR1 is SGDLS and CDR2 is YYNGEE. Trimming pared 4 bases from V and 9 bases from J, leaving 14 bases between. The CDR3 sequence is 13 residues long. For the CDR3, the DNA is TGTGCCAGCAGCCTGGGGATAAGGGGTGAGCAGTTCTTC. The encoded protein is CASSLGIRGEQFF.

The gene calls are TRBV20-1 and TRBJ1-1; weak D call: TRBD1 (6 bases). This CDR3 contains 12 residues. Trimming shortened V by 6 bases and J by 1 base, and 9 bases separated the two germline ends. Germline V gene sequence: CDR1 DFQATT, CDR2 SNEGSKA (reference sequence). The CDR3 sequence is CSATDRNTEAFF. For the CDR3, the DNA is TGCAGTGCGACGGACAGGAACACTGAAGCTTTCTTT.

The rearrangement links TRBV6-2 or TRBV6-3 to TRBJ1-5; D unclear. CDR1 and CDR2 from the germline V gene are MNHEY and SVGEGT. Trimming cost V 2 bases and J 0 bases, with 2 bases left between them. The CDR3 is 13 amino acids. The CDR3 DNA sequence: TGTGCCAGCAGTTACCGTAGCAATCAGCCCCAGCATTTT. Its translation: CASSYRSNQPQHF.

CDR3 sequence reads: CASSLIDQDNQPQHF. In nucleotides, the CDR3 is TGTGCCAGCAGTTTGATCGACCAGGACAATCAGCCCCAGCATTTT. This chain joins TRBV28 and TRBJ1-5; D gene uncertain. The CDR3 contains 15 residues. Deletions cut 3 bases from V and 3 bases from J, with 12 bases between. The germline V gene encodes CDR1 MDHEN and CDR2 SYDVKM.

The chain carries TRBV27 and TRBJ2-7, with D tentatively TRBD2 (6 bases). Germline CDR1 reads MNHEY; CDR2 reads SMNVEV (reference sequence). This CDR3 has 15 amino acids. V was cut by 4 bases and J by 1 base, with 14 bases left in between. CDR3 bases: TGTGCCAGCAGTTCCGGGGGTGTCGCGTCCTACGAGCAGTACTTC. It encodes CASSSGGVASYEQYF.

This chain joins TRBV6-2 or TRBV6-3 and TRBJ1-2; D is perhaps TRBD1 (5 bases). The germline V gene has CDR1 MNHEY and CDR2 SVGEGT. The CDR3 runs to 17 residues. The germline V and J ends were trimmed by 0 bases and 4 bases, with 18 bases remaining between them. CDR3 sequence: CASSYSISLADTYGYTF. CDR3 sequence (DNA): TGTGCCAGCAGTTACTCGATAAGTTTGGCGGACACCTATGGCTACACCTTC.

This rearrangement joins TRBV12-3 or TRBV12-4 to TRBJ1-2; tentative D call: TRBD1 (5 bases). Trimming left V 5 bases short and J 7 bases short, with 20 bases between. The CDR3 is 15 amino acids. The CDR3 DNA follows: TGTGCCAGCAGTCCCTACGGGGGAGAAGGGGCTGGCTACACCTTC. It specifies CASSPYGGEGAGYTF.

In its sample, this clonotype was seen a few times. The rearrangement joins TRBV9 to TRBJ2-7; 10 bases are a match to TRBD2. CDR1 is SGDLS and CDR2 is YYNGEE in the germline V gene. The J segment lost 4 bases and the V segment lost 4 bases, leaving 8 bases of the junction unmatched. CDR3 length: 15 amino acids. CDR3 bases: TGTGCCAGCAGCTCAACAGCGGGAGGGCTTTACGAGCAGTACTTC. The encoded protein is CASSSTAGGLYEQYF.